Listed below are T cell receptor beta chains from one sample, sequenced in a study of T cell responses to AZD1222 COVID-19 vaccine. Sequenced by immunoSEQ multiplex PCR; TCRdb stores in-frame clones only, minus some. The sample lists some 120,000 clones; about 90% were seen once. The sequences come from peripheral blood, collected on day 0 of AZD1222 vaccination. The receptors were sampled from an adult in good health. The CDR3 runs from the conserved cysteine through the conserved F or W. The D gene is left open where the match is weak. Size is omitted from some rows. Given values are once, few, many or a class for expanded clones.

size: .; D: .; J: TRBJ2-1; V: TRBV19; CDR3: CASSIVGAIRFDEQFF; DNA: TGTGCCAGTAGTATAGTGGGGGCCATTCGATTCGATGAGCAGTTCTTC
size: .; D: .; J: TRBJ1-5; V: TRBV15; CDR3: CATSRDRGRGNQPQHF; DNA: TGTGCCACCAGCAGAGATCGGGGGAGAGGAAATCAGCCCCAGCATTTT
size: .; D: .; J: TRBJ2-6; V: TRBV27; CDR3: CASTPNSGANVLTF; DNA: TGTGCCAGCACGCCAAACTCTGGGGCCAACGTCCTGACTTTC
size: once; D: .; J: TRBJ1-3; V: TRBV5-1; CDR3: CASSDGSTGNTIYF; DNA: TGCGCCAGCAGCGATGGATCTACTGGAAACACCATATATTTT
size: .; D: TRBD1; J: TRBJ1-4; V: TRBV30; CDR3: CAWSFQGAMAKLFF; DNA: TGTGCCTGGAGTTTTCAGGGGGCGATGGCAAAACTGTTTTTT
size: .; D: TRBD1; J: TRBJ1-2; V: TRBV7-8; CDR3: CASSLDGTGGVNYGYTF; DNA: TGTGCCAGCAGCCTAGATGGTACAGGGGGGGTAAACTATGGCTACACCTTC
size: .; D: .; J: TRBJ1-1; V: TRBV5-1; CDR3: CASSLVAGRNTEAFF; DNA: TGCGCCAGCAGCTTGGTTGCCGGCAGGAACACTGAAGCTTTCTTT
size: .; D: .; J: TRBJ1-2; V: TRBV28; CDR3: CASSLLEASANYGYTF; DNA: TGTGCCAGCAGTTTATTGGAGGCATCAGCTAACTATGGCTACACCTTC
size: .; D: TRBD1; J: TRBJ1-1; V: TRBV7-3; CDR3: CASSFMRGHVNTEAFF; DNA: TGTGCCAGCAGCTTTATGAGGGGGCATGTGAACACTGAAGCTTTCTTT
size: .; D: .; J: TRBJ1-3; V: TRBV7-9; CDR3: CAAGTRSPPGNTIYF; DNA: TGTGCCGCCGGAACCCGGAGCCCACCTGGAAACACCATATATTTT
size: .; D: TRBD2; J: TRBJ2-3; V: TRBV4-2; CDR3: CASSQDPRLAGITDTQYF; DNA: TGTGCCAGCAGCCAAGACCCGCGACTAGCGGGTATCACAGATACGCAGTATTTT
size: .; D: .; J: TRBJ1-6; V: TRBV10-3; CDR3: CAISDSRRGANSPLHF; DNA: TGTGCCATCAGTGACTCCCGCAGGGGCGCGAACTCACCCCTCCACTTT
size: .; D: TRBD1; J: TRBJ1-1; V: TRBV7-2; CDR3: CASSLDFGTENTEAFF; DNA: TGTGCCAGCAGCTTAGATTTTGGGACAGAGAACACTGAAGCTTTCTTT
size: .; D: TRBD1; J: TRBJ2-5; V: TRBV5-4; CDR3: CASSPSRQGGKETQYF; DNA: TGTGCCAGCAGCCCCTCAAGACAGGGCGGAAAAGAGACCCAGTACTTC
size: .; D: TRBD2; J: TRBJ2-1; V: TRBV28; CDR3: CASSLLGGGAYNEQFF; DNA: TGTGCCAGCAGTTTATTAGGCGGGGGAGCCTACAATGAGCAGTTCTTC
size: .; D: .; J: TRBJ1-3; V: TRBV9; CDR3: CASSGPTGPGAGNTIYF; DNA: TGTGCCAGCAGCGGACCGACAGGCCCAGGCGCTGGAAACACCATATATTTT
size: .; D: .; J: TRBJ1-1; V: TRBV29-1; CDR3: CSSTAGGAGTEAFF; DNA: TGCAGCTCCACTGCCGGGGGGGCGGGCACTGAAGCTTTCTTT
size: .; D: .; J: TRBJ1-1; V: TRBV7-9; CDR3: CASSLAAANTEAFF; DNA: TGTGCCAGCAGCTTAGCGGCAGCGAACACTGAAGCTTTCTTT
size: once; D: .; J: TRBJ1-1; V: TRBV29-1; CDR3: CSVVSGPLGTEAFF; DNA: TGCAGCGTTGTAAGTGGCCCCTTGGGCACTGAAGCTTTCTTT
size: .; D: .; J: TRBJ2-7; V: TRBV6-5; CDR3: CASTDWSSYEQYF; DNA: TGTGCCAGCACCGACTGGAGCTCCTACGAGCAGTACTTC
size: .; D: .; J: TRBJ1-2; V: TRBV27; CDR3: CASRGNNAGGYTF; DNA: TGTGCCAGCAGGGGGAACAACGCTGGCGGCTACACCTTC
size: .; D: .; J: TRBJ1-5; V: TRBV9; CDR3: CASSPGVDQPQHF; DNA: TGTGCCAGCAGCCCGGGAGTAGATCAGCCCCAGCATTTT
size: .; D: .; J: TRBJ2-7; V: TRBV9; CDR3: CASSVASQATYEQYF; DNA: TGTGCCAGCAGCGTAGCTAGTCAGGCCACCTACGAGCAGTACTTC
size: .; D: .; J: TRBJ1-5; V: TRBV19; CDR3: CASRIRDGNQPQHF; DNA: TGTGCCAGTAGGATCAGGGACGGCAATCAGCCCCAGCATTTT
size: .; D: .; J: TRBJ2-7; V: TRBV27; CDR3: CASSQGTWGSGQYF; DNA: TGTGCCAGCAGCCAAGGGACCTGGGGCTCCGGGCAGTACTTC
size: .; D: .; J: TRBJ1-6; V: TRBV6-5; CDR3: CASRGAVNNSPLHF; DNA: TGTGCCAGCAGGGGCGCGGTCAATAATTCACCCCTCCACTTT
size: once; D: TRBD2; J: TRBJ2-1; V: TRBV29-1; CDR3: CSVEGLAGTNEQFF; DNA: TGCAGCGTTGAAGGGCTAGCGGGAACCAATGAGCAGTTCTTC
size: .; D: .; J: TRBJ1-1; V: TRBV3-1/TRBV3-2; CDR3: CASEGVTNTEAFF; DNA: TGTGCCAGTGAAGGGGTCACGAACACTGAAGCTTTCTTT